The 17 T cell receptor beta chains reported below all come from one sample, sequenced in a study of cytomegalovirus exposure and HLA in healthy donors. PCR involved 60 Vbeta and 13 Jbeta primers. Generated by immunoSEQ multiplex PCR, the TCRdb table keeps only in-frame clones and is missing some. The sample shows some 110,000 clones, more than 60% of them seen only once. Sequenced input: PBMCs. Receptor source: a woman aged 55-70 years in good health and CMV-seropositive.

The chain links TRBV19 to TRBJ2-2; 8 bases map to TRBD1. Losses at the gene ends were 5 bases for V and 7 bases for J; bases not matched to a gene: 9. The CDR3 is made up of 15 amino acids. In germline, CDR1 is LNHDA, CDR2 SQIVND (reference sequence). CDR3 region: CASSPGQGAGGELFF. In DNA form, the CDR3 reads TGTGCCAGTAGTCCCGGACAGGGCGCGGGCGGGGAGCTGTTTTTT.

Concerning this clone itself: Since no conserved phenylalanine or tryptophan closes the CDR3, a read error is the likely cause. The chain uses TRBV7-2 and TRBJ1-1; D not certain. Trimming left V 4 bases short and J 4 bases short, with 16 bases between. The germline V gene has CDR1 SGHTA and CDR2 FQGNSA. CDR3 length equals 15 residues. DNA of the CDR3: TGTGCCAGCAGCTCGAAGACACCACACCTCACTGAAGCTTTCCTT. This sequence encodes CASSSKTPHLTEAFL.

The gene calls are TRBV21-1 and TRBJ2-2; TRBD1, as called in the table, went unchecked against the DNA. TRBV21-1 is given as a pseudogene. The CDR3 contains 16 residues. CDR3 protein: CASSSLQGENTGELFF. The DNA for the CDR3 is TGTGCCAGCAGCAGTTTACAGGGGGAAAACACCGGGGAGCTGTTTTTT.

V is TRBV12-2 and J is TRBJ1-1; the D call in the table, TRBD1, was not verified against the DNA. TRBV12-2 is a known pseudogene. This CDR3 comprises 16 residues. The CDR3, as DNA: TGTGCAAGTCGCTTAGACCCCAGGGGGAGGAACACTGAAGCTTTCTTT. This translates into CASRLDPRGRNTEAFF.

This sequence joins TRBV6-1 and TRBJ1-1; TRBD1 might be the D (5 bases). The CDR3 covers 14 residues. Trimming took 1 base from V and 7 from J, leaving 13 bases between them. The V gene's germline CDR1 is MNHNS and CDR2 SASEGT. Written as DNA, the CDR3 is TGTGCCAGCAGTGAAGAACTGCGGGGCGATGAAGCTTTCTTT. It is translated as CASSEELRGDEAFF.

A word on this clone: Other DNA variants within this sample encode the same CDR3. The J gene is TRBJ2-2, the V gene TRBV6-1; the D gene is possibly TRBD2 (5 bases). The CDR3 is 18 amino acids. CDR1 MNHNS and CDR2 SASEGT come from the germline V gene. The V and J ends lost 1 base and 3 bases respectively, with 18 bases between them. CDR3 region: CASSEVAWERPDTGELFF. DNA for the CDR3: TGTGCCAGCAGTGAAGTCGCGTGGGAGCGGCCCGACACCGGGGAGCTGTTTTTT.

The chain employs TRBV5-1 and TRBJ1-2; TRBD1 matches at 9 bases. The germline V gene has CDR1 SGHRS and CDR2 YFSETQ. Trimming at V came to 4 bases and at J to 8 bases, leaving 12 bases not matched to a gene. The CDR3 runs 15 residues. CDR3 coding DNA: TGCGCCAGCAGCGCTACCTCCGGACAGGGGACGGGCTACACCTTC. Amino acid sequence: CASSATSGQGTGYTF.

This clone was seen a few times. The CDR3 loop is CASSQENGGIEFF. The CDR3, as DNA: TGCGCCAGCAGCCAAGAAAATGGAGGGATAGAGTTCTTC. The V and J genes are TRBV4-3 and TRBJ2-1; D may be TRBD2 (6 bases). Germline lookup yields CDR1 LGHNA and CDR2 YSLEER. Trimming left V 0 bases short and J 14 bases short, with 14 bases between. This CDR3 spans 13 amino acids.

This clone appeared a few times. This sequence joins TRBV7-2 and TRBJ1-2; D may be TRBD1 (5 bases). This CDR3 has 19 amino acids. The germline CDR1 and CDR2 sequences are SGHTA and FQGNSA. Trimming took off 6 bases at V and 2 bases at J, with 28 bases between the two ends. In DNA, the CDR3 is TGTGCCAGCAGAAACCCCGGGGGGGAAAAAACGACTTTCAACTATGGCTACACCTTC. This translates into CASRNPGGEKTTFNYGYTF.

This clone was seen more than once but under ten times. Other DNA variants within this sample encode the same CDR3. The gene calls are TRBV18 and TRBJ1-1; 7 bases map to TRBD1. Per the germline V gene, CDR1 is KGHSH and CDR2 is LQKENI. The CDR3 totals 15 residues. V dropped 4 bases and J dropped 0; count of bases not matched to a gene: 5. CDR3 sequence reads: CASSLRTGVNTEAFF. The CDR3, as DNA: TGTGCCAGCTCACTTAGAACAGGGGTGAACACTGAAGCTTTCTTT.

This clone was seen only once. V usage is TRBV9 and J usage is TRBJ2-5; 7 nucleotides agree with TRBD2. The trim removed 4 bases at V and 1 base at J, leaving 16 bases unmatched. Germline CDR1 and CDR2: SGDLS and YYNGEE. The CDR3 has 18 amino acids. The CDR3 loop reads CASSTGVSSGRIQETQYF. The CDR3 DNA reads as TGTGCCAGCAGCACGGGAGTAAGTAGCGGGCGAATCCAAGAGACCCAGTACTTC.

V is TRBV19 and J is TRBJ2-2, with D tentatively TRBD1 (6 bases). This CDR3 has 15 residues. The V and J ends lost 4 bases and 7 bases respectively, with 16 bases between them. Germline V gene sequence: CDR1 LNHDA, CDR2 SQIVND (reference sequence). CDR3 in amino acids: CASSTQGARIGELFF. DNA for the CDR3: TGTGCCAGTAGTACACAGGGTGCCAGGATCGGGGAGCTGTTTTTT.

The rearrangement links TRBV30 to TRBJ2-1; D perhaps matches TRBD2 (6 bases). Trimming left V 1 base short and J 1 base short, with 23 bases between. Germline V gene lookup returns CDR1 GTSNPN and CDR2 SVGIG (reference sequence). The CDR3 consists of 19 residues. CDR3: CAWSDRGKASAESYNEQFF. The DNA for the CDR3 is TGTGCCTGGAGTGACAGAGGAAAGGCTAGCGCCGAGTCCTACAATGAGCAGTTCTTC.

The chain has TRBV7-2 and TRBJ2-5, with TRBD2 matching over 9 bases. V gave up 3 bases and J gave up 4 bases; unmatched junction bases: 9. The CDR3 length is 16 residues. Germline-derived CDR1 and CDR2 are SGHTA and FQGNSA. The CDR3, as DNA: TGTGCCAGCAGCTTTGGGGGGACTAGCCGCCGAGAGACCCAGTACTTC. This gives the protein CASSFGGTSRRETQYF.

This clone was found a few times. The V gene is TRBV6-1, the J gene TRBJ1-2; TRBD1 matches at 9 bases. Trimming removed 4 bases from V and 4 bases from J; junction bases left unmatched: 4. CDR3 length: 14 residues. The V gene's germline CDR1 is MNHNS and CDR2 SASEGT. The CDR3 region has the DNA TGTGCCAGCAGTGGGGGACAGGGCCCCTATGGCTACACCTTC. It specifies CASSGGQGPYGYTF.

This chain links TRBV4-2 with TRBJ2-4, with TRBD2 matching 12 bases. Germline-derived CDR1 and CDR2 are LGHNA and YNFKEQ. The CDR3 has 15 residues. After removal of 3 bases from V and 5 bases from J, the junction contained 2 bases not matched to a gene. The CDR3 spells CASSQGLAGQNIQYF. CDR3 coding DNA: TGTGCCAGCAGCCAGGGACTAGCGGGCCAAAACATTCAGTACTTC.

This clone was detected once. The CDR3 does not close with the conserved phenylalanine or tryptophan, likely indicating a read error. CDR3 coding DNA: TGTGCCAGCAGTTACGGTCGGGGGGCCAATGGCTACACCCTC. This encodes CASSYGRGANGYTL. The V and J genes are TRBV6-5 and TRBJ1-2; perhaps TRBD1 as D (6 bases). The CDR3 covers 14 residues. Trimming removed 2 bases at V and 6 bases at J, with 13 bases between. The germline CDR1 and CDR2 sequences are MNHEY and SVGAGI.